The 14 T cell receptor beta chains listed next were all sequenced from one sample in a study of T cell responses to AZD1222 COVID-19 vaccine. Profiled with immunoSEQ multiplex PCR; TCRdb holds only in-frame clones, not every one. The sample has about 120,000 clones, 85% to 95% seen once. Source: peripheral blood, taken on day 0 of AZD1222 vaccination. Receptors were obtained from an adult in good health.

This clone is a singleton in its sample. The CDR3 loop reads CASSFLLRALNTEAFF. The CDR3 DNA reads as TGTGCCAGCAGTTTCCTTCTGCGGGCTCTGAACACTGAAGCTTTCTTT. V usage is TRBV28 and J usage is TRBJ1-1, with D unclear. Deletions cut 3 bases from V and 0 bases from J, with 14 bases between. CDR1 is MDHEN and CDR2 is SYDVKM in the germline V gene. CDR3 length: 16 amino acids.

This sequence joins TRBV5-1 and TRBJ1-5; D is ambiguous. Looked up from germline, CDR1 is SGHRS and CDR2 is YFSETQ. The V end was cut by 4 bases, the J end by 2 bases, with 7 bases between. CDR3 length: 13 amino acids. The DNA for the CDR3 is TGCGCCAGCAGCCCCGGGGGCAATCAGCCCCAGCATTTT. This gives the protein CASSPGGNQPQHF.

This sequence joins TRBV7-3 and TRBJ2-1, with a weak D call TRBD1 (5 bases). Trimming took 5 bases from V and 5 from J, leaving 10 bases between them. Per the germline V gene, CDR1 is SGHTA and CDR2 is FQGTGA. CDR3 length equals 13 residues. The CDR3 DNA is TGTGCCAGCAGCACCTGGACAAACAATGAGCAGTTCTTC. This gives the protein CASSTWTNNEQFF. Supplemented by reference TRBV7-3 and TRBJ2-1, the full variable domain reads GAGVSQTPSNKVTEKGKYVELRCDPISGHTALYWYRQSLGQGPEFLIYFQGTGAADDSGLPNDRFFAVRPEGSVSTLKIQRTERGDSAVYLCASSTWTNNEQFFGPGTRLTVL.

The chain combines TRBV7-8 with TRBJ1-5; D unclear. The CDR3 extends over 14 amino acids. CDR1 is SGHVS and CDR2 is FQNEAQ in the germline V gene. V was clipped by 1 base and J by 3 bases, with 7 bases between them. The CDR3 is CASSLGRFNQPQHF. CDR3 bases: TGTGCCAGCAGCTTAGGACGGTTCAATCAGCCCCAGCATTTT.

This chain connects TRBV10-3 to TRBJ2-2; D uncertain. The CDR3 is made up of 15 amino acids. The ends were cut back, 5 bases at V and 3 bases at J, with 13 bases in the middle. The germline V gene encodes CDR1 ENHRY and CDR2 SYGVKD. The CDR3 bases are TGTGCCATCAGTTACTCGGATCCAGACACCGGGGAGCTGTTTTTT. The encoded protein is CAISYSDPDTGELFF.

This chain links TRBV6-5 with TRBJ1-3, with 7 positions matching TRBD1. CDR1 MNHEY and CDR2 SVGAGI come from the germline V gene. Trimming took 6 bases from V and 2 from J; bases not matched to a gene: 7. The CDR3 extends over 15 amino acids. The CDR3 spells CASRKTGITGNTIYF. DNA for the CDR3: TGTGCCAGCAGGAAGACAGGGATCACTGGAAACACCATATATTTT.

The chain uses TRBV28 and TRBJ1-2; D gene uncertain. V was pared by 4 bases and J by 6 bases, with 12 bases between. Germline V lookup: CDR1 MDHEN, CDR2 SYDVKM. This CDR3 is built from 13 residues. The CDR3 loop is CASSWTKRDGYTF. The CDR3 bases are TGTGCCAGCAGTTGGACCAAGAGGGATGGCTACACCTTC.

DNA for the CDR3: TGTGCCAGCAGTGGTCGGACCCATGGCAATGAGCAGTTCTTC. As protein: CASSGRTHGNEQFF. The gene calls are TRBV25-1 and TRBJ2-1; D gene unclear. In germline, CDR1 is MGHDK, CDR2 SYGVNS. V lost 4 bases, J lost 6 bases, and 13 bases lay in between. This CDR3 comprises 14 residues.

The V and J genes are TRBV29-1 and TRBJ2-3; perhaps TRBD2 as D (6 bases). The CDR3 is made up of 11 amino acids. Germline CDR1 reads SQVTM; CDR2 reads ANQGSEA. The CDR3 DNA follows: TGCGGCGGGACCAGCACAGATACGCAGTATTTT. Encoded protein: CGGTSTDTQYF.

This clone occurred once. The gene calls are TRBV4-1 and TRBJ2-7; weak D call: TRBD1 (7 bases). Germline V gene lookup returns CDR1 MGHRA and CDR2 YSYEKL. The length of the CDR3 is 16 residues. V dropped 0 bases and J dropped 2 bases, with 14 bases sitting between them. DNA of the CDR3: TGCGCCAGCAGCCAAGACTCCAGCAGGGGGGCCTACGAGCAGTACTTC. This codes for CASSQDSSRGAYEQYF.

V and J are TRBV18 and TRBJ2-1; D is undetermined. The CDR3 runs to 14 residues. The V gene lost 2 bases and the J gene lost 8 bases, with 13 bases spanning the gap. Germline V lookup: CDR1 KGHSH, CDR2 LQKENI. Written as DNA, the CDR3 is TGTGCCAGCTCACCAACAAGAAGTCGAGATGAGCAGTTCTTC. This translates into CASSPTRSRDEQFF.

The genes are TRBV30 and TRBJ2-5, with D unclear. From germline, CDR1 is GTSNPN and CDR2 SVGIG (reference sequence). Trimming removed 0 bases at V and 7 bases at J, with 12 bases between. CDR3 length: 13 residues. The CDR3 here is CAWSVFGSGTQYF. Here the CDR3 DNA reads TGTGCCTGGAGTGTATTTGGCTCAGGGACCCAGTACTTC.

The chain has TRBV5-8 and TRBJ2-3, with D possibly called TRBD1 or TRBD2 (5 bases each). This CDR3 spans 15 amino acids. Trimming took 0 bases from V and 0 from J, leaving 8 bases between them. The germline V gene has CDR1 SGHTS and CDR2 YDEGEE. Here the CDR3 reads CASSLGGGSTDTQYF. The CDR3 coding sequence is TGTGCCAGCAGCTTGGGGGGCGGGAGCACAGATACGCAGTATTTT.

This clone was seen a handful of times. The V gene is TRBV11-2, the J gene TRBJ2-1; TRBD2 is a possible D gene (6 bases). V was trimmed by 0 bases and J by 13 bases, leaving 10 bases between them. Germline V CDR1 and CDR2: SGHAT, FQNNGV. The length of the CDR3 is 12 residues. The CDR3, as DNA: TGTGCCAGCAGCTTAGAGGGACTCCCACAGTTCTTC. Its translation is CASSLEGLPQFF.